This TCR beta chain was identified during a study of blood T cells in healthy people across ages. Looking at the study overall: Template switching retrieved approximately one barcoded beta molecule for each two T cells. Overall study results and limits: Per million T cells, TCR beta diversity dropped about linearly as age rose.

Comment on this clonotype: Its antigen is unidentified.

Using a J-beta primer mix together with a sample-barcoded 5' primer, a second PCR was run for roughly 6 to 12 cycles. A single record per CDR3 protein comes from TCRdb applying MiXCR to the 5' RACE reads. The sample has approximately 800,000 distinct CDR3 sequences; around two thirds are singletons. Donors were healthy Caucasian individuals from Russia aged about 6 to 100. Staff drew around 10 milliliters of peripheral blood from each donor. The TCR sequence derives from a man younger than 40 in good health. Source material: blood.

The CDR3 spells CSARDKGHLYTEAFF. The CDR3 coding sequence is TGCAGTGCTAGAGATAAAGGACACCTGTACACTGAAGCTTTCTTT. The J gene is TRBJ1-1, the V gene TRBV20-1; D possibly corresponds to TRBD1 (5 bases). CDR3 length equals 15 residues. The germline CDR1 and CDR2 sequences are DFQATT and SNEGSKA (reference sequence). V gave up 0 bases and J gave up 3 bases, with 14 bases separating them.